This T cell receptor (beta chain) was profiled in a study of a mutant IDH1 vaccine in newly diagnosed glioma. Overall study: Vaccines began 4-6 weeks after radiotherapy alone, or with temozolomide cycles. Study results and caveats: Changes in the top peripheral T cell clonotypes seemingly had no bearing on pseudoprogression.

Time point given: week 23, last vaccination. All doses held 300 ug of mutant IDH1 20-mer peptide, with topical imiquimod. Donors had new WHO grade 3 or 4 IDH1-mutant, ATRX-lost astrocytomas. The method was immunoSEQ multiplex PCR; TCRdb's version includes in-frame clones alone and lacks a portion of them. The sample has approximately 79,000 clones, approximately 85% seen once. Remarks on this clone: Its target is unknown.

The receptor was isolated from a woman between 45 and 60 years old with glioma. The input for sequencing was PBMCs, taken from a glioma patient whose treatment included an IDH1 peptide vaccine.

CDR3 residues: CASSGPLRGAGEKLFF. CDR3 bases: TGTGCCAGCAGCGGACCCCTCCGGGGGGCTGGAGAAAAACTGTTTTTT. The chain recombines TRBV9 with TRBJ1-4; D perhaps matches TRBD1 (6 bases). The CDR3 has 16 amino acids. The V gene's germline CDR1 is SGDLS and CDR2 YYNGEE. The V end lost 3 bases, the J end lost 8 bases, and 20 bases lay between the germline ends. The full variable domain, with the rest looked up from reference TRBV9 and TRBJ1-4, is DSGVTQTPKHLITATGQRVTLRCSPRSGDLSVYWYQQSLDQGLQFLIQYYNGEERAKGNILERFSAQQFPDLHSELNLSSLELGDSALYFCASSGPLRGAGEKLFFGSGTQLSVL.